Presented here are 15 T cell receptor beta chains from one specimen sequenced in a study of blood T cell repertoires in COVID-19. Assay: immunoSEQ multiplex PCR; the TCRdb copy retains only in-frame clones and omits some. This table holds tens of thousands of clones, approximately 90% found once. The sequencing input was peripheral blood. The source is a human donor with active COVID-19. The donor label of this sample is uncertain.

This clone appeared a single time. This chain connects TRBV6-5 to TRBJ2-2; a possible D gene is TRBD1 (6 bases). The CDR3 loop spans 15 amino acids. CDR1 MNHEY and CDR2 SVGAGI come from the germline V gene. V was trimmed by 8 bases and J by 6 bases, leaving 19 bases between them. CDR3 nucleotides: TGTGCCAGCGGTACCGGGACCCAGGGGTCCGGGGAGCTGTTTTTT. This translates into CASGTGTQGSGELFF.

The gene calls are TRBV25-1 and TRBJ2-1; 8 positions match TRBD2. The germline gives CDR1 MGHDK, CDR2 SYGVNS. The CDR3 is 12 residues long. V lost 8 bases and J lost 4; bases outside the gene matches: 1. This CDR3 reads CASREGYNEQFF. As DNA, the CDR3 is TGTGCCAGCCGGGAGGGTTACAATGAGCAGTTCTTC.

The rearrangement uses TRBV5-1 and TRBJ1-1; the D gene is possibly TRBD1 (6 bases). CDR1 and CDR2 from the germline V gene are SGHRS and YFSETQ. This CDR3 region has 16 residues. Deletions cut 4 bases from V and 5 bases from J, with 21 bases between. CDR3 coding DNA: TGCGCCAGCAGCCCCTCCGGGGGGGCAGGAAAAACTGAAGCTTTCTTT. Encoded protein: CASSPSGGAGKTEAFF. The full variable domain, completed using reference TRBV5-1 and TRBJ1-1, is KAGVTQTPRYLIKTRGQQVTLSCSPISGHRSVSWYQQTPGQGLQFLFEYFSETQRNKGNFPGRFSGRQFSNSRSEMNVSTLELGDSALYLCASSPSGGAGKTEAFFGQGTRLTVV.

A single count supports this clone. The chain has TRBV6-2 or TRBV6-3 and TRBJ2-3, with 7 bases fitting TRBD2. The CDR3 contains 15 residues. CDR1 is MNHEY and CDR2 is SVGEGT in the germline V gene. The junction had 12 bases not matched to a gene; V was cut back by 6 bases and J by 6 bases. The CDR3 reads CASSPRGDQTDTQYF. CDR3 sequence (DNA): TGTGCCAGCAGCCCCCGGGGGGACCAGACGGATACGCAGTATTTT.

The chain is built from TRBV18 and TRBJ2-3; tentative D call: TRBD2 (6 bases). V was shortened by 4 bases and J by 4 bases, with 12 bases between the two germline ends. The CDR3 sequence is 14 residues long. The germline V gene encodes CDR1 KGHSH and CDR2 LQKENI. The CDR3 spells CASSHRGAADTQYF. CDR3 nucleotides: TGTGCCAGCTCACACCGCGGGGCAGCAGATACGCAGTATTTT.

The chain combines TRBV6-6 with TRBJ2-1, with 10 positions matching TRBD2. Germline CDR1 and CDR2: MNHNY and SVGAGI (reference sequence). The CDR3 totals 18 residues. V gave up 5 bases and J gave up 6 bases; unmatched junction bases: 16. The CDR3 DNA is TGTGCCAGCAGTCCCAGCCGGGTAGCGGGGGGCCCCCTCAATGAGCAGTTCTTC. It specifies CASSPSRVAGGPLNEQFF.

V usage is TRBV19 and J usage is TRBJ2-1; tentative D call: TRBD2 (7 bases). V was trimmed by 3 bases and J by 4 bases, leaving 10 bases between them. This CDR3 is 14 amino acids long. From germline, CDR1 is LNHDA and CDR2 SQIVND (reference sequence). Written as DNA, the CDR3 is TGTGCCAGTAGTATGCGGGGGCATTACAATGAGCAGTTCTTC. Its protein product is CASSMRGHYNEQFF.

The chain recombines TRBV7-8 with TRBJ1-2; D gene uncertain. Germline V gives CDR1 SGHVS, CDR2 FQNEAQ. The CDR3 is made up of 13 amino acids. The V end lost 2 bases, the J end lost 4 bases, and 8 bases lay between the germline ends. CDR3 in amino acids: CASSLRTGYGYTF. CDR3 nucleotide sequence: TGTGCCAGCAGCTTACGGACTGGCTATGGCTACACCTTC.

V usage is TRBV6-2 or TRBV6-3 and J usage is TRBJ2-5; D is possibly TRBD2 (6 bases). Looked up from germline, CDR1 is MNHEY and CDR2 is SVGEGT. The CDR3 loop spans 14 amino acids. V lost 5 bases and J lost 3, with 13 bases in between. The CDR3 nucleotides read TGTGCCAGCAGTGATACTAGCACGGAAGAGACCCAGTACTTC. Amino acids: CASSDTSTEETQYF.

The chain uses TRBV7-3 and TRBJ1-5; no clear D. CDR1 is SGHTA, CDR2 FQGTGA, per germline. Deletions cut 5 bases from V and 6 bases from J, with 11 bases between. The CDR3 sequence is 13 residues long. The CDR3 DNA reads TGTGCCAGCAGCCTCGACGGAGCTCAGCCCCAGCATTTT. It codes for CASSLDGAQPQHF.

This clone came up once. The V call is TRBV2, the J call TRBJ2-5; no clear D. V was pared by 5 bases and J by 2 bases, with 9 bases between. Germline V gives CDR1 SNHLY, CDR2 FYNNEI. The CDR3 is 13 amino acids. CDR3 nucleotide sequence: TGTGCCAGCAGTCTCCTAAGACAAGAGACCCAGTACTTC. It codes for CASSLLRQETQYF. The full variable domain, rest sourced from reference TRBV2 and TRBJ2-5, is EPEVTQTPSHQVTQMGQEVILRCVPISNHLYFYWYRQILGQKVEFLVSFYNNEISEKSEIFDDQFSVERPDGSNFTLKIRSTKLEDSAMYFCASSLLRQETQYFGPGTRLLVL.

The chain uses TRBV5-1 and TRBJ1-1, with D possibly being TRBD1 (5 bases). V was clipped by 3 bases and J by 8 bases, with 11 bases between them. From germline, CDR1 is SGHRS and CDR2 YFSETQ. The CDR3 loop spans 12 amino acids. The CDR3 region is CASSYGYREAFF. The DNA for the CDR3 is TGCGCCAGCAGCTATGGGTACAGGGAAGCTTTCTTT.

The V gene is TRBV14, the J gene TRBJ1-2; 7 bases map to TRBD1. The J segment lost 4 bases and the V segment lost 4 bases, leaving 6 bases of the junction unmatched. The CDR3 is made up of 14 amino acids. CDR1 is SGHDN, CDR2 FVKESK, per germline. CDR3 loop: CASSPGQVGYGYTF. Here the CDR3 DNA reads TGTGCCAGCAGCCCTGGACAGGTCGGCTATGGCTACACCTTC.

The chain joins TRBV29-1 to TRBJ2-3; tentatively, D is TRBD1 (6 bases). The V end was cut by 4 bases, the J end by 0 bases, with 11 bases between. CDR1 SQVTM and CDR2 ANQGSEA come from the germline V gene. The CDR3 totals 14 residues. CDR3 sequence: CSVGDIRSTDTQYF. Here the CDR3 DNA reads TGCAGCGTTGGGGACATTCGTAGCACAGATACGCAGTATTTT.

J is TRBJ1-4 and V is TRBV19, with TRBD1 matching over 7 bases. Trimming removed 3 bases from V and 8 bases from J; junction bases left unmatched: 6. The CDR3 is made up of 14 amino acids. Germline V gene sequence: CDR1 LNHDA, CDR2 SQIVND (reference sequence). The CDR3 DNA is TGTGCCAGTAGTATCGGGGGACAGAAGGAAAAACTGTTTTTT. Protein: CASSIGGQKEKLFF. Looking up the rest from reference TRBV19 and TRBJ1-4 gives the full variable domain: DGGITQSPKYLFRKEGQNVTLSCEQNLNHDAMYWYRQDPGQGLRLIYYSQIVNDFQKGDIAEGYSVSREKKESFPLTVTSAQKNPTAFYLCASSIGGQKEKLFFGSGTQLSVL.